The T cell receptor beta chain described here comes from a study of cytomegalovirus exposure and HLA in healthy donors. Study-level findings and limits: Cytomegalovirus-associated status was assigned to approximately 160 TCR beta chains. The tendency of first-cohort TCR clusters to co-occur in the 120 validation repertoires was identified by a subsequent analysis. Reportedly, cytomegalovirus status was diagnosed with high sensitivity and specificity.

Details on this clone: Its target is not known.

Generated by immunoSEQ multiplex PCR, the TCRdb table keeps only in-frame clones and is missing some. The table lists roughly 130,000 clones, 89% of them singletons. The CDR3 extends over 13 amino acids. Germline V gene sequence: CDR1 MDHEN, CDR2 SYDVKM. V lost 6 bases and J 9 bases, leaving 12 bases between the germline ends. The chain links TRBV28 to TRBJ1-6, with D possibly being TRBD1 (5 bases). The sample consisted of PBMCs. The clonotype originates from a woman under 30 in good health and CMV-seropositive. CDR3 DNA: TGTGCCAGCAGCCTCGACAGATCTTCACCCCTCCACTTT. Encoded protein: CASSLDRSSPLHF. The full variable domain, rest sourced from reference TRBV28 and TRBJ1-6, is DVKVTQSSRYLVKRTGEKVFLECVQDMDHENMFWYRQDPGLGLRLIYFSYDVKMKEKGDIPEGYSVSREKKERFSLILESASTNQTSMYLCASSLDRSSPLHFGNGTRLTVT.